The 15 T cell receptor beta chains below were found in one sample sequenced in a study of T cell repertoires in cytomegalovirus infection. TCRdb passed the reads through MiXCR, listing each CDR3 protein once. The table has 350,000 to 450,000 distinct CDR3 sequences, 15% to 20% seen once; the top ten hold around 9.3%. Sequenced sample: PBMCs. These receptors were taken from a human donor in good health (CMV status not recorded). Some clones in this sample may be carry-over from other donors' samples.

This clonotype has a count of ten or more. The J gene is TRBJ2-3, the V gene TRBV7-2, with 15 bases lining up with TRBD2. Germline V gene data show CDR1 as SGHTA and CDR2 as FQGNSA. The trim removed 4 bases at V and 4 bases at J, leaving 6 bases unmatched. This CDR3 has 17 amino acids. The CDR3 coding sequence is TGTGCCAGCAGCTCAGTCCGGACTAGCGGGGGGGCAGATACGCAGTATTTT. Its translation: CASSSVRTSGGADTQYF.

The V call is TRBV20-1, the J call TRBJ2-5; 14 bases line up with TRBD2. Germline CDR1 reads DFQATT; CDR2 reads SNEGSKA (reference sequence). This CDR3 comprises 15 residues. The V and J ends lost 3 bases and 5 bases, in that order; junction bases with no gene match: 5. The CDR3 DNA reads as TGCAGTGCTAGCCCGGGACTAGCGGGGGATGAGACCCAGTACTTC. This translates into CSASPGLAGDETQYF.

The CDR3 DNA sequence: TGTGCCAGCAGCCAACGGGGGTCGAACACTGAAGCTTTCTTT. Its protein product is CASSQRGSNTEAFF. The genes are TRBV3-1 and TRBJ1-1; tentative D call: TRBD1 (5 bases). This CDR3 region has 14 residues. In germline, CDR1 is LGHDT, CDR2 YNNKEL (reference sequence). The V end lost 2 bases, the J end lost 1 base, and 8 bases lay between the germline ends.

This clonotype was recorded many times. The V gene is TRBV7-2, the J gene TRBJ2-7; TRBD2 agrees at 7 bases. With 7 bases clipped from V and 6 bases from J, the junction kept 12 bases outside the gene matches. Germline V gene data show CDR1 as SGHTA and CDR2 as FQGNSA. The CDR3 covers 14 residues. CDR3 DNA sequence: TGTGCCAGCACCTCTCGCGGGAGTTCGGGCGAGCAGTACTTC. It is translated as CASTSRGSSGEQYF.

This clonotype was seen a handful of times. The chain links TRBV7-8 to TRBJ1-6; tentatively, D is TRBD1 (6 bases). The germline CDR1 and CDR2 sequences are SGHVS and FQNEAQ. V lost 0 bases to trimming and J lost 8 bases, with 11 bases between them. This CDR3 spans 15 amino acids. The CDR3 loop reads CASSLAWGRDSPLHF. For the CDR3, the DNA is TGTGCCAGCAGCTTAGCGTGGGGGCGGGATTCACCCCTCCACTTT.

The gene calls are TRBV28 and TRBJ2-1; D is uncertain. V lost 5 bases, J lost 15 bases, and 14 bases lay in between. The germline gives CDR1 MDHEN, CDR2 SYDVKM. The CDR3 consists of 11 residues. The CDR3 DNA sequence: TGTGCCAGCAGTACCCTAGTTAGGCGGTTCTTC. Translating gives CASSTLVRRFF.

J is TRBJ2-5 and V is TRBV5-4; TRBD2 agrees at 7 bases. The germline CDR1 and CDR2 sequences are SGHNT and YYREEE (reference sequence). This CDR3 region has 14 residues. V dropped 2 bases and J dropped 1; count of bases not matched to a gene: 2. The CDR3 sequence is CASSLWGGQETQYF. The CDR3 DNA is TGTGCCAGCAGCTTATGGGGGGGCCAAGAGACCCAGTACTTC.

This clonotype occurred many times. The rearrangement links TRBV7-8 to TRBJ2-6; D is perhaps TRBD1 (5 bases). The CDR3 runs 15 residues. Trimming took off 7 bases at V and 0 bases at J, with 10 bases between the two ends. Germline CDR1 is SGHVS and CDR2 is FQNEAQ. The CDR3 region has the DNA TGTGCCAGCAAACGTGGACACTCTGGGGCCAACGTCCTGACTTTC. Translated, it gives CASKRGHSGANVLTF.

Only a few counts were recorded for this clonotype. The chain has TRBV20-1 and TRBJ1-5; D might be TRBD1 (6 bases). CDR1 DFQATT and CDR2 SNEGSKA come from the germline V gene (reference sequence). The CDR3 extends over 14 amino acids. Trimming stripped 0 bases from V and 6 bases from J, with 12 bases between. The DNA of the CDR3 is TGCAGTGCTAGAGACAGGGGATTTGGTCAGCCCCAGCATTTT. Amino acids: CSARDRGFGQPQHF.

This clonotype was picked up many times. The chain couples TRBV7-6 to TRBJ1-1; TRBD1 might be the D (5 bases). CDR1 and CDR2 (germline): SGHVS, FNYEAQ. The CDR3 length is 14 residues. The ends were cut back, 9 bases at V and 6 bases at J, with 20 bases in the middle. The CDR3 spells CASHGFRRGAEAFF. The CDR3 nucleotides read TGTGCCAGTCACGGGTTTCGGCGGGGCGCTGAAGCTTTCTTT. Full variable domain (outside the CDR3, taken from reference TRBV7-6 and TRBJ1-1): GAGVSQSPRYKVTKRGQDVALRCDPISGHVSLYWYRQALGQGPEFLTYFNYEAQQDKSGLPNDRFSAERPEGSISTLTIQRTEQRDSAMYRCASHGFRRGAEAFFGQGTRLTVV.

Details on this clonotype: The junction shows a germline mismatch at one end, possibly a read error. The chain uses TRBV7-2 and TRBJ2-7; tentatively, D is TRBD1 (6 bases). The CDR3 length is 16 residues. Per the germline V gene, CDR1 is SGHTA and CDR2 is FQGNSA. The CDR3 spells CVSSLVPTGGPYEQYF. The CDR3 DNA sequence: TGTGTCAGCAGCCTCGTCCCGACAGGCGGACCCTACGAGCAGTACTTC. Combining the CDR3 with reference TRBV7-2 and TRBJ2-7 gives the whole variable domain GAGVSQSPSNKVTEKGKDVELRCDPISGHTALYWYRQSLGQGLEFLIYFQGNSAPDKSGLPSDRFSAERTGGSVSTLTIQRTQQEDSAVYLCVSSLVPTGGPYEQYFGPGTRLTVT.

This clonotype has ten or more counts. The junction differs from germline at one of its ends, possibly a read error. This sequence joins TRBV7-9 and TRBJ2-7; D gene uncertain. CDR3 length: 14 amino acids. Germline lookup yields CDR1 SEHNR and CDR2 FQNEAQ (reference sequence). The CDR3 loop is CASSRFEISNEQYF. CDR3 nucleotide sequence: TGTGCCAGCAGCCGTTTTGAGATCTCCAACGAGCAGTACTTC.

In this sample, this clonotype turned up many times. The J gene is TRBJ2-5, the V gene TRBV5-5; 8 bases match TRBD2. The germline V gene has CDR1 SGHKS and CDR2 YYEKEE (reference sequence). Trimming took 2 bases from V and 3 from J; bases not matched to a gene: 6. This CDR3 has 15 residues. CDR3 sequence: CASSFAGGWEETQYF. As DNA, the CDR3 is TGTGCCAGCAGCTTTGCGGGGGGCTGGGAAGAGACCCAGTACTTC. Using reference TRBV5-5 and TRBJ2-5 for the parts outside the CDR3, the full variable domain is DAGVTQSPTHLIKTRGQQVTLRCSPISGHKSVSWYQQVLGQGPQFIFQYYEKEERGRGNFPDRFSARQFPNYSSELNVNALLLGDSALYLCASSFAGGWEETQYFGPGTRLLVL.

The sample holds many counts of this clonotype. The chain joins TRBV7-9 to TRBJ2-5; D is possibly TRBD1 (5 bases). V was trimmed by 3 bases and J by 0 bases, leaving 8 bases between them. From germline, CDR1 is SEHNR and CDR2 FQNEAQ (reference sequence). The CDR3 covers 14 residues. CDR3 bases: TGTGCCAGCAGCTTCAAGGGGAACCAAGAGACCCAGTACTTC. As protein: CASSFKGNQETQYF.

This clonotype was picked up a small number of times. J is TRBJ1-4 and V is TRBV11-2; no reliable D call. The V and J ends lost 4 bases and 0 bases respectively, with 6 bases between them. The CDR3 sequence is 14 residues long. Per the germline V gene, CDR1 is SGHAT and CDR2 is FQNNGV. CDR3 nucleotide sequence: TGTGCCAGCAGCTCAACAACAACTAATGAAAAACTGTTTTTT. Encoded protein: CASSSTTTNEKLFF.